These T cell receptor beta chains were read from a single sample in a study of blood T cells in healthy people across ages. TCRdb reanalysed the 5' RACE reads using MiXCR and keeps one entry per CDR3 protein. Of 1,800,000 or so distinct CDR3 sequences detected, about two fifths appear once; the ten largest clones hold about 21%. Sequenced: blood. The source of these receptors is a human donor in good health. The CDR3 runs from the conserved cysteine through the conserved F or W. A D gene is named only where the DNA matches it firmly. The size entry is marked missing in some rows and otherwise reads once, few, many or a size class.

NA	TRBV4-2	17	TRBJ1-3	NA	CASSQVGISGGGNTIYF	TGTGCCAGCAGCCAAGTTGGCATTTCAGGAGGAGGGAACACCATATATTTT
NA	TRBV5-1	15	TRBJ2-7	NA	CASSFRQRGGNEQYF	TGCGCCAGCAGCTTCAGGCAGCGAGGCGGGAACGAGCAGTACTTC
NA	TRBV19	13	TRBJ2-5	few	CASSAKLSGTQYF	TGTGCCAGTAGTGCCAAGTTGAGTGGGACCCAGTACTTC
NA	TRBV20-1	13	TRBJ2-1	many	CSASGGGYNEQFF	TGCAGTGCTAGTGGTGGGGGCTACAATGAGCAGTTCTTC
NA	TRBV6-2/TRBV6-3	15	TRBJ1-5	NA	CASSYGFEGIKPQHF	TGTGCCAGCAGTTACGGGTTTGAGGGTATCAAGCCCCAGCATTTT
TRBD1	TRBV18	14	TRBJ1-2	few	CASSPTGSDYGYTF	TGTGCCAGCTCACCGACAGGGTCCGACTATGGCTACACCTTC
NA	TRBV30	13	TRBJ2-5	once	CAWSLRVRETQYF	TGTGCCTGGAGTTTAAGGGTCCGGGAGACCCAGTACTTC
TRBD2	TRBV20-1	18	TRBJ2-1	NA	CSARLTSGGTGSYNEQFF	TGCAGTGCTAGACTTACTAGCGGGGGGACTGGCTCCTACAATGAGCAGTTCTTC
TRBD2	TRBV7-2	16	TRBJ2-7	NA	CASSSRTSGGDNEQYF	TGTGCCAGCAGCTCCCGGACTAGCGGGGGGGACAATGAGCAGTACTTC
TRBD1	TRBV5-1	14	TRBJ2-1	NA	CASRGQGPSYEQFF	TGCGCCAGCAGAGGACAGGGCCCTTCCTACGAGCAGTTCTTC
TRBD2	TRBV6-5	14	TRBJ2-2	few	CASSSGANTGELFF	TGTGCCAGCAGTAGCGGGGCGAACACCGGGGAGCTGTTTTTT
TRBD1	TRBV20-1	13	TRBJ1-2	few	CSATTGYNYGYTF	TGCAGTGCTACGACAGGGTATAACTATGGCTACACCTTC
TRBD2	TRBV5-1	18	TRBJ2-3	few	CASSLAWGARGGAETQYF	TGCGCCAGCAGCTTGGCCTGGGGTGCGCGCGGGGGGGCGGAGACGCAGTATTTT
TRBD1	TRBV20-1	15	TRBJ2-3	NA	CSANTGGISGDTQYF	TGCAGTGCCAACACAGGGGGCATTTCTGGAGATACGCAGTATTTT
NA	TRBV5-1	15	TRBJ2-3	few	CASSPPDTLRDTQYF	TGCGCCAGCAGCCCCCCTGACACCCTTCGGGATACGCAGTATTTT
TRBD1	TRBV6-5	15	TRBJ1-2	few	CASSPDRAKDYGYTF	TGTGCCAGCAGTCCGGACAGGGCAAAGGACTATGGCTACACCTTC
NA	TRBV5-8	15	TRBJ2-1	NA	CASSLRTSGENEQFF	TGTGCCAGCAGCTTGAGGACCTCGGGGGAGAATGAGCAGTTCTTC
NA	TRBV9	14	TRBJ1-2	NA	CTSSGGVADYGYTF	TGTACCAGCAGCGGGGGGGTCGCTGACTATGGCTACACCTTC
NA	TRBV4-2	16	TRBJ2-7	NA	CASSQTRGHPSYEQYF	TGTGCCAGCAGCCAAACCCGAGGACATCCCTCCTACGAGCAGTACTTC
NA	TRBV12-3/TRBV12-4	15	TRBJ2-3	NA	CASSLKEAATDTQYF	TGTGCCAGCAGTTTAAAGGAGGCCGCCACAGATACGCAGTATTTT
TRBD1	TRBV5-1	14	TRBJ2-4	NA	CASSPGQGRDIQYF	TGCGCCAGCAGCCCCGGACAGGGACGGGACATTCAGTACTTC
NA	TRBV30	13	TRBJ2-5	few	CAWSVRGSETQYF	TGTGCCTGGAGTGTACGAGGGTCAGAGACCCAGTACTTC
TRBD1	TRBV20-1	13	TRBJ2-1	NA	CSASTGGRNEQFF	TGCAGTGCTTCGACAGGGGGCAGGAATGAGCAGTTCTTC
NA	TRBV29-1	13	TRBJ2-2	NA	CSVEVQVPGELFF	TGCAGCGTTGAGGTCCAGGTCCCCGGGGAGCTGTTTTTT
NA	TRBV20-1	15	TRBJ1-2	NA	CSAIDEREVDYGYTF	TGCAGTGCCATAGACGAGAGGGAAGTAGACTATGGCTACACCTTC
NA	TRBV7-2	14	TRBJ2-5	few	CASSLVWGEETQYF	TGTGCCAGCAGCTTAGTGTGGGGTGAAGAGACCCAGTACTTC
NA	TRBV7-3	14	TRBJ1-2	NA	CASSLPGHLIGYTF	TGTGCCAGCAGCTTACCGGGACACCTAATTGGCTACACCTTC
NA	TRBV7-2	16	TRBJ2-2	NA	CASSLDGGRNTGELFF	TGTGCCAGCAGCTTAGACGGGGGGCGGAACACCGGGGAGCTGTTTTTT
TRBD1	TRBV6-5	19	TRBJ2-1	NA	CASSNPGQGALSSYNEQFF	TGTGCCAGCAGTAACCCGGGACAGGGGGCCTTGAGCTCCTACAATGAGCAGTTCTTC
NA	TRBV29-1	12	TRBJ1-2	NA	CGVPGSLGGYTF	TGCGGCGTTCCAGGATCCCTAGGGGGCTACACCTTC
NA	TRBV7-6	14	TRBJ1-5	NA	CASSHLLQGQPQHF	TGTGCCAGCAGCCACCTACTACAGGGACAGCCCCAGCATTTT
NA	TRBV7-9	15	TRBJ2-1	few	CASSSTYFPRDEQFF	TGTGCCAGCAGCTCGACCTATTTCCCCCGGGATGAGCAGTTCTTC
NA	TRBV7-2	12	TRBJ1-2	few	CASSLKSYGYTF	TGTGCCAGCAGCCTAAAATCCTATGGCTACACCTTC
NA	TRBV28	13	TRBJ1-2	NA	CSTTGKTNYGYTF	TGTAGCACTACAGGGAAGACTAACTATGGCTACACCTTC
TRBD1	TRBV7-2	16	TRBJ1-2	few	CASSRSRRAGGNGYTF	TGTGCCAGCAGTCGATCAAGGCGGGCAGGGGGAAATGGCTACACCTTC
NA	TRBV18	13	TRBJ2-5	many	CASSPTDQETQYF	TGTGCCAGCTCACCGACAGACCAAGAGACCCAGTACTTC
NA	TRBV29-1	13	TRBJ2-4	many	CSVSGTEKNIQYF	TGCAGCGTTTCGGGGACGGAGAAAAACATTCAGTACTTC
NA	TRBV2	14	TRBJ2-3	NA	CASSWVARTDTQYF	TGTGCCAGCAGTTGGGTGGCCCGCACAGATACGCAGTATTTT
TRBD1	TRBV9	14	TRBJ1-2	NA	CASSLWTGALGYTF	TGTGCCAGCAGCCTCTGGACAGGGGCGCTGGGCTACACCTTC
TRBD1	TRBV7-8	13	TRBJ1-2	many	CASSLDRGRGYTF	TGTGCCAGCTCCTTAGACAGGGGACGTGGCTACACCTTC
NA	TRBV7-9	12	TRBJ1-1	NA	CASSLALREAFF	TGTGCCAGCAGCTTAGCGCTTAGGGAAGCTTTCTTT